These T cell receptor beta chains were read from a single sample in a study of shared clonotypes between healthy human individuals. The table came from immunoSEQ multiplex PCR; TCRdb's copy has only in-frame clones and leaves some out. This sample yields a few hundred thousand clones, of which approximately 96% are seen a single time; 0.32% belongs to the top ten. What was sequenced was memory CD8+ T cells sorted from blood. Receptor source: a man under 40 in good health. The CDR3 runs from the conserved cysteine through the conserved F or W. D genes are given only for firm matches.

V gene: TRBV5-8
D gene: TRBD1
J gene: TRBJ1-5
CDR3 protein: CASSLNRGLGNQPQHF
CDR3 DNA: TGTGCCAGCAGCTTGAACAGGGGACTAGGCAATCAGCCCCAGCATTTT

V gene: TRBV5-5
D gene: TRBD1
J gene: TRBJ1-5
CDR3 protein: CASSWDSLLAQHF
CDR3 DNA: TGTGCCAGCAGCTGGGACAGCTTACTGGCCCAGCATTTT

V gene: TRBV5-1
D gene: NA
J gene: TRBJ2-7
CDR3 protein: CASSLITGVPHEQYF
CDR3 DNA: TGCGCCAGCAGCTTGATAACGGGAGTCCCCCACGAGCAGTACTTC

V gene: TRBV29-1
D gene: NA
J gene: TRBJ2-7
CDR3 protein: CSVEDSTYEQYF
CDR3 DNA: TGCAGCGTTGAAGATAGCACTTACGAGCAGTACTTC

V gene: TRBV7-9
D gene: NA
J gene: TRBJ2-1
CDR3 protein: CASSPVPGTYNEQFF
CDR3 DNA: TGTGCCAGCAGCCCGGTCCCGGGAACCTACAATGAGCAGTTCTTC

V gene: TRBV19
D gene: NA
J gene: TRBJ1-1
CDR3 protein: CASSIIWNTEAFF
CDR3 DNA: TGTGCCAGTAGTATTATCTGGAACACTGAAGCTTTCTTT

V gene: TRBV28
D gene: NA
J gene: TRBJ2-2
CDR3 protein: CASSTNRDTGELFF
CDR3 DNA: TGTGCCAGCAGCACAAACAGGGACACCGGGGAGCTGTTTTTT

V gene: TRBV29-1
D gene: TRBD2
J gene: TRBJ2-2
CDR3 protein: CSVTGGGELFF
CDR3 DNA: TGCAGCGTTACGGGAGGTGGGGAGCTGTTTTTT

V gene: TRBV27
D gene: TRBD1
J gene: TRBJ1-5
CDR3 protein: CASSWTGGNQPQHF
CDR3 DNA: TGTGCCAGCAGTTGGACAGGGGGCAATCAGCCCCAGCATTTT

V gene: TRBV11-2
D gene: NA
J gene: TRBJ2-3
CDR3 protein: CASNPRPAGPSTDTQYF
CDR3 DNA: TGTGCCAGCAACCCGCGGCCCGCGGGACCTAGCACAGATACGCAGTATTTT

V gene: TRBV5-6
D gene: NA
J gene: TRBJ2-5
CDR3 protein: CASSLGGRETQYF
CDR3 DNA: TGTGCCAGCAGCTTGGGGGGGCGAGAGACCCAGTACTTC

V gene: TRBV11-3
D gene: NA
J gene: TRBJ1-2
CDR3 protein: CASRGNYGYTF
CDR3 DNA: TGTGCCAGCAGGGGGAACTATGGCTACACCTTC

V gene: TRBV28
D gene: NA
J gene: TRBJ2-7
CDR3 protein: CASSSSYEQYF
CDR3 DNA: TGTGCCAGCAGTTCAAGTTACGAGCAGTACTTC

V gene: TRBV11-2
D gene: TRBD1
J gene: TRBJ2-7
CDR3 protein: CASSLGPWGQGSYEQYF
CDR3 DNA: TGTGCCAGCAGCTTAGGGCCATGGGGACAGGGATCCTACGAGCAGTACTTC

V gene: TRBV29-1
D gene: NA
J gene: TRBJ1-2
CDR3 protein: CSVEVHVGSYQLNYGYTF
CDR3 DNA: TGCAGCGTTGAAGTTCATGTCGGGTCGTACCAGCTTAACTATGGCTACACCTTC

V gene: TRBV28
D gene: NA
J gene: TRBJ2-3
CDR3 protein: CASSFYDSSTDTQYF
CDR3 DNA: TGTGCCAGCAGTTTCTACGACAGCAGCACAGATACGCAGTATTTT

V gene: TRBV7-9
D gene: NA
J gene: TRBJ2-7
CDR3 protein: CASSLSLTGSSYEQYF
CDR3 DNA: TGTGCCAGCAGCTTATCTTTGACTGGTAGCTCCTACGAGCAGTACTTC

V gene: TRBV7-9
D gene: NA
J gene: TRBJ1-2
CDR3 protein: CASSLAGSYGYTF
CDR3 DNA: TGTGCCAGCAGCTTAGCAGGGTCCTATGGCTACACCTTC

V gene: TRBV29-1
D gene: NA
J gene: TRBJ1-5
CDR3 protein: CSVRTAGEPQHF
CDR3 DNA: TGCAGCGTCAGGACAGCTGGGGAGCCCCAGCATTTT

V gene: TRBV28
D gene: TRBD2
J gene: TRBJ2-7
CDR3 protein: CASSSLLAGGFYEQYF
CDR3 DNA: TGTGCCAGCAGTTCACTTCTAGCGGGAGGGTTCTACGAGCAGTACTTC

V gene: TRBV2
D gene: NA
J gene: TRBJ2-3
CDR3 protein: CASNWRVTDTQYF
CDR3 DNA: TGTGCCAGCAATTGGAGGGTGACAGATACGCAGTATTTT

V gene: TRBV19
D gene: TRBD1
J gene: TRBJ2-1
CDR3 protein: CASSIGTGGEQFF
CDR3 DNA: TGTGCCAGTAGTATTGGGACAGGAGGTGAGCAGTTCTTC

V gene: TRBV13
D gene: NA
J gene: TRBJ2-1
CDR3 protein: CASSPGASIFNEQFF
CDR3 DNA: TGTGCCAGCAGCCCTGGGGCTAGCATTTTCAATGAGCAGTTCTTC

V gene: TRBV2
D gene: TRBD1
J gene: TRBJ1-2
CDR3 protein: CASRGTVYTF
CDR3 DNA: TGTGCCAGCAGGGGGACAGTCTACACCTTC